The source of this T cell receptor (beta chain) is a study of blood T cell repertoires in COVID-19. Study at large: Both acute and convalescent COVID-19 samples were obtained from the United States, Italy and Spain. T cells, B-cell-depleted T cells, or PBMCs provided the cDNA or gDNA that served as material.

Authors' data handling: Reference gene primer amplification gave estimated nucleated cell counts. Assay: immunoSEQ multiplex PCR; the TCRdb copy retains only in-frame clones and omits some. That table furnishes V, J and clone size, whereas the DNA furnished D and trimming. The top ten hold more than 25% of the sample, which has about 230,000 clones, around four fifths seen once. Germline CDR1 reads MDHEN; CDR2 reads SYDVKM. The CDR3 sequence is 13 residues long. Trimming pared 5 bases from V and 0 bases from J, leaving 8 bases between. Specimen: peripheral blood. The sequence came from a man in his forties or fifties with acute or convalescent COVID-19. The V and J genes are TRBV28 and TRBJ2-7, with D uncertain. For the CDR3, the DNA is TGTGCCAGCAGTCGTCCTAGCTCCTACGAGCAGTACTTC. It codes for CASSRPSSYEQYF.